The 10 T cell receptor beta chains in this list originate from one sample, sequenced in a study of shared clonotypes between healthy human individuals. Assay: immunoSEQ multiplex PCR; the TCRdb copy retains only in-frame clones and omits some. This repertoire shows more than 2,000,000 clones, 85% to 95% found once; its top ten account for about 0.39%. Sequencing was performed on naive CD4+ T cells from PBMCs. Noted subset: CD45RA+ positively selected. The receptors here all came from a man younger than 30 in good health. Some clones in this sample may be carry-over from other donors' samples.

The chain couples TRBV5-1 to TRBJ2-1, with D unresolved. V lost 1 base, J lost 6 bases, and 8 bases lay in between. The length of the CDR3 is 13 residues. From germline, CDR1 is SGHRS and CDR2 YFSETQ. For the CDR3, the DNA is TGCGCCAGCAGCTTGTTCATGGGCAATGAGCAGTTCTTC. Translating it yields CASSLFMGNEQFF.

The rearrangement joins TRBV10-3 to TRBJ2-5; D perhaps matches TRBD2 (5 bases). V lost 3 bases to trimming and J lost 5 bases, with 13 bases between them. This CDR3 has 14 residues. Per germline, CDR1 ENHRY and CDR2 SYGVKD. The CDR3 DNA follows: TGTGCCATCAGTGAAGAGGGATTTCGGGAGACCCAGTACTTC. Its translation is CAISEEGFRETQYF.

This clone was recorded only once. The V call is TRBV5-8, the J call TRBJ2-5; D gene uncertain. V lost 2 bases to trimming and J lost 1 base, with 3 bases between them. This CDR3 has 12 amino acids. Germline V gene lookup returns CDR1 SGHTS and CDR2 YDEGEE. The CDR3 sequence: CASSFVQETQYF. The CDR3 DNA reads TGTGCCAGCAGCTTTGTCCAAGAGACCCAGTACTTC.

This clone was detected only a few times. Written as DNA, the CDR3 is TGTGCCAGTAGTCCCAGAGGGCGGGATGAGCAGTTCTTC. This encodes CASSPRGRDEQFF. The chain links TRBV19 to TRBJ2-1, with a weak D call TRBD2 (5 bases). Germline values: CDR1 LNHDA, CDR2 SQIVND (reference sequence). This CDR3 has 13 residues. Trimming left V 5 bases short and J 8 bases short, with 13 bases between.

This chain connects TRBV19 to TRBJ2-5; 7 nucleotides agree with TRBD1. With V trimmed by 2 bases and J by 5 bases, 8 bases remained unmatched. The CDR3 totals 15 residues. The germline gives CDR1 LNHDA, CDR2 SQIVND (reference sequence). The CDR3 loop is CASSIRQGTGETQYF. DNA of the CDR3: TGTGCCAGTAGTATAAGACAGGGCACGGGCGAGACCCAGTACTTC.

The V gene is TRBV11-2, the J gene TRBJ2-3, with a tentative D call TRBD2 (6 bases). The germline V gene encodes CDR1 SGHAT and CDR2 FQNNGV. The V end lost 6 bases, the J end lost 3 bases, and 22 bases lay between the germline ends. This CDR3 contains 17 residues. This chain's CDR3 is CASRSLAPGRTTDTQYF. Written as DNA, the CDR3 is TGTGCCAGCAGGTCCCTAGCCCCCGGGAGAACAACAGATACGCAGTATTTT.

The chain links TRBV27 to TRBJ1-5; D possibly corresponds to TRBD1 (5 bases). The CDR3 contains 17 residues. Trimming removed 2 bases at V and 0 bases at J, with 14 bases between. Germline CDR1 and CDR2: MNHEY and SMNVEV (reference sequence). The CDR3 nucleotides read TGTGCCAGCAGTTTAAGGCAGGGCTCGAATAGCAATCAGCCCCAGCATTTT. Encoded protein: CASSLRQGSNSNQPQHF.

The chain couples TRBV5-4 to TRBJ2-5; D may match TRBD1 or TRBD2 (5 bases each). The V end was cut by 2 bases, the J end by 8 bases, with 16 bases between. This CDR3 spans 14 amino acids. Germline V lookup: CDR1 SGHNT, CDR2 YYREEE (reference sequence). CDR3 region: CASSLGTGVGTQYF. The CDR3 DNA sequence: TGTGCCAGCAGCTTAGGGACCGGGGTAGGAACCCAGTACTTC.

This chain connects TRBV28 to TRBJ2-1; tentatively, D is TRBD2 (6 bases). The V end was cut by 7 bases, the J end by 6 bases, with 19 bases between. Germline-derived CDR1 and CDR2 are MDHEN and SYDVKM. CDR3 length: 15 residues. The CDR3 loop is CASIPPGSRPNEQFF. In DNA form, the CDR3 reads TGTGCCAGCATCCCCCCCGGGAGTAGGCCCAATGAGCAGTTCTTC.

This clone appeared once. This same CDR3 is encoded by further DNA sequences in the sample. The chain has TRBV28 and TRBJ2-7, with 10 bases that match TRBD1. Trimming cost V 6 bases and J 2 bases; bases outside gene matches: 4. The V gene's germline CDR1 is MDHEN and CDR2 SYDVKM. The CDR3 has 14 amino acids. The CDR3 DNA reads as TGTGCCAGCAGACGGGACAGGGGCCCCTACGAGCAGTACTTC. This sequence encodes CASRRDRGPYEQYF.